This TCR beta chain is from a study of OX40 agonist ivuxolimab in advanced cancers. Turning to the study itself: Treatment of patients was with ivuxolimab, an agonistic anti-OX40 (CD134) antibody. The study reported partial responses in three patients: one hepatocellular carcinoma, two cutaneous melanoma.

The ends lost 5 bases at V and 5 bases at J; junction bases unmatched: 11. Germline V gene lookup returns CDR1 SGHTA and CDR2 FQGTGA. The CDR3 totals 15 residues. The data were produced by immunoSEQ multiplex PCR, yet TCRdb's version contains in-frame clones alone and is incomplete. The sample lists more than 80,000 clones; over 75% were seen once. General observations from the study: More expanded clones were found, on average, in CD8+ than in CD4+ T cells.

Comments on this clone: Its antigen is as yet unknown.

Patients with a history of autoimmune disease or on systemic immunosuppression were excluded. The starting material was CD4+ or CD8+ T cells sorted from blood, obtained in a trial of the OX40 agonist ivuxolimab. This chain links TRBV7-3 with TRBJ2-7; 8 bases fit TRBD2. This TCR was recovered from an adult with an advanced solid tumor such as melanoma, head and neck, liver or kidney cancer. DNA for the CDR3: TGTGCCAGCAGCGCCCGCGGGGGGTACATCGACGAGCAGTACTTC. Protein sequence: CASSARGGYIDEQYF.